The 8 T cell receptor beta chains reported below all come from one sample, sequenced in a study of blood T cell repertoires in COVID-19. Only in-frame clones appear in the TCRdb table, and some are missing; sequencing was by immunoSEQ multiplex PCR. The sample records approximately 110,000 clones, more than 75% being singletons. Specimen: peripheral blood. These receptors all come from a human donor in a cohort sampled during active COVID-19.

Only a few counts were recorded for this clone. The genes are TRBV12-3 or TRBV12-4 and TRBJ1-1; TRBD1 matches at 8 bases. The CDR3 is 13 amino acids. The junction had 4 bases not matched to a gene; V was cut back by 6 bases and J by 4 bases. The CDR3 nucleotides are TGTGCCAGCAGGGGACAGGAGTTCACTGAAGCTTTCTTT. This gives the protein CASRGQEFTEAFF.

This clone was picked up a small number of times. The chain is built from TRBV27 and TRBJ2-2; 12 nucleotides line up with TRBD2. The CDR3 has 15 residues. The V gene's germline CDR1 is MNHEY and CDR2 SMNVEV (reference sequence). Trimming took 5 bases from V and 5 from J; bases not matched to a gene: 3. The CDR3 DNA reads as TGTGCCAGCAGTCCCACTAGCGGGAGGACCGGGGAGCTGTTTTTT. Protein product: CASSPTSGRTGELFF.

This clone was recorded a few times. This rearrangement joins TRBV10-1 to TRBJ2-1; TRBD2 matches at 7 bases. V gave up 4 bases and J gave up 7 bases; unmatched junction bases: 1. This CDR3 is 12 amino acids long. Per the germline V gene, CDR1 is WNHNN and CDR2 is SYGVQD (reference sequence). The CDR3 DNA reads as TGCGCCAGCAGTGGTAGCGGGAATGAGCAGTTCTTC. Protein: CASSGSGNEQFF.

The chain has TRBV3-1 (or the pseudogene TRBV3-2) and TRBJ2-1, with TRBD2 matching over 14 bases. Losses at the gene ends were 3 bases for V and 6 bases for J; bases not matched to a gene: 13. Germline-derived CDR1 and CDR2 are LGHDT and YNNKEL (reference sequence). The CDR3 extends over 19 amino acids. For the CDR3, the DNA is TGTGCCAGCAGCCACCTGTCCCCGGGACTAGCGGGAGTAATCAATGAGCAGTTCTTC. This gives the protein CASSHLSPGLAGVINEQFF.

This clone appeared a single time. The genes are TRBV27 and TRBJ1-2, with a weak D call TRBD1 (5 bases). The CDR3 has 13 residues. Per the germline V gene, CDR1 is MNHEY and CDR2 is SMNVEV (reference sequence). V was trimmed by 0 bases and J by 5 bases, leaving 7 bases between them. The CDR3 protein is CASSLSRAYGYTF. The CDR3 DNA is TGTGCCAGCAGTTTATCCAGGGCGTATGGCTACACCTTC.

V gene TRBV27 combines with J gene TRBJ1-2; a weak D match, TRBD1 (5 bases). The CDR3 contains 12 residues. Trimming shortened V by 8 bases and J by 6 bases, and 13 bases separated the two germline ends. Looked up from germline, CDR1 is MNHEY and CDR2 is SMNVEV (reference sequence). The CDR3 is CASSPGSNGYTF. CDR3 nucleotide sequence: TGTGCCAGCTCCCCAGGGTCGAATGGCTACACCTTC.

This chain connects TRBV19 to TRBJ1-4, with TRBD1 as a possible D gene (5 bases). CDR1 LNHDA and CDR2 SQIVND come from the germline V gene (reference sequence). The V end lost 4 bases, the J end lost 7 bases, and 13 bases lay between the germline ends. The CDR3 length is 14 residues. The CDR3 DNA follows: TGTGCCAGTAGTAAGCAGGAGGGACGTGAAAAACTGTTTTTT. The encoded protein is CASSKQEGREKLFF.

The chain joins TRBV3-1 (or the pseudogene TRBV3-2) to TRBJ2-4; 9 bases align to TRBD1. The J segment lost 0 bases and the V segment lost 5 bases, leaving 2 bases of the junction unmatched. Germline assignment: CDR1 LGHDT and CDR2 YNNKEL (reference sequence). This CDR3 has 15 residues. This CDR3 is CASSEGQGAKNIQYF. Written as DNA, the CDR3 is TGTGCCAGCAGCGAGGGACAGGGAGCCAAAAACATTCAGTACTTC.